Below, 2 T cell receptor beta chains from the same sample are listed, as sequenced in a study of T cell responses to AZD1222 COVID-19 vaccine (TCRdb year 2021). In the paper's terms, the time point label means: about 28 days (+/-7) after the second vaccine dose. The method behind the library was the immunoSEQ multiplex PCR assay. The source is immuneACCESS, and TCRdb retained only in-frame sequences with V and J called. Part of the clones is not carried over; for the studies checked, unresolved V genes explain less than half of this, and the remainder is unexplained. The sample table records tens of thousands of clones; 90% of these occur just once. Less than 6% of the sample is in the top ten clones. Material: peripheral blood, obtained 28 days after the second AZD1222 dose. The receptors here all came from an adult who received the AZD1222 COVID-19 vaccine.

CDR3 residues: CASSVTGEGGYTF. In DNA, the CDR3 is TGCGCCAGCAGCGTTACAGGGGAGGGCGGCTACACCTTC. The gene calls are TRBV5-1 and TRBJ1-2; 7 bases are shared with TRBD1. Germline CDR1 is SGHRS and CDR2 is YFSETQ. The CDR3 is 13 residues long. The ends lost 4 bases at V and 8 bases at J; junction bases unmatched: 8. Filled out from reference TRBV5-1 and TRBJ1-2, the complete variable domain reads KAGVTQTPRYLIKTRGQQVTLSCSPISGHRSVSWYQQTPGQGLQFLFEYFSETQRNKGNFPGRFSGRQFSNSRSEMNVSTLELGDSALYLCASSVTGEGGYTFGSGTRLTVV.

The chain couples TRBV30 to TRBJ1-2; D remains unclear. Germline V gene sequence: CDR1 GTSNPN, CDR2 SVGIG (reference sequence). V was shortened by 4 bases and J by 4 bases, with 4 bases between the two germline ends. The CDR3 loop spans 10 amino acids. In DNA, the CDR3 is TGTGCCTGGAAGGGCTATGGCTACACCTTC. This gives the protein CAWKGYGYTF. The full variable domain, its missing parts supplied by reference TRBV30 and TRBJ1-2, is SQTIHQWPATLVQPVGSPLSLECTVEGTSNPNLYWYRQAAGRGLQLLFYSVGIGQISSEVPQNLSASRPQDRQFILSSKKLLLSDSGFYLCAWKGYGYTFGSGTRLTVV.